Listed below are T cell receptor beta chains from one sample, sequenced in a study of cytomegalovirus exposure and HLA in healthy donors. Using immunoSEQ multiplex PCR, the repertoire was profiled, and TCRdb retains in-frame clones only, with some absent. The sample has tens of thousands of clones; roughly 78% are singletons. Sequenced input: PBMCs. The receptors originated from a man between 18 and 35 years old in good health and CMV-seronegative. The CDR3 runs from the conserved cysteine through the conserved F or W. D genes are given only for firm matches. For some rows the clone size is stated as once, few or many, or as a class when expanded; others skip it.

v_call: TRBV7-2; clone_size: NA; j_call: TRBJ2-2; d_call: NA; cdr3_nt: TGTGCCGTTACAGGGACCGGGGAGCTGTTTTTT; cdr3_aa: CAVTGTGELFF
v_call: TRBV6-5; clone_size: NA; j_call: TRBJ2-7; d_call: NA; cdr3_nt: TGTGCCAGCAGCAGCCGGGACACAACCTACGAGCAGTACTTC; cdr3_aa: CASSSRDTTYEQYF
v_call: TRBV19; clone_size: NA; j_call: TRBJ2-5; d_call: TRBD1; cdr3_nt: TGTGCCAGTAGCCAGGGACAGGGGCTTTTTGGAGCCCAGTACTTC; cdr3_aa: CASSQGQGLFGAQYF
v_call: TRBV4-1; clone_size: NA; j_call: TRBJ2-7; d_call: NA; cdr3_nt: TGCGCCAGCAGCCAAGTCGCTACCGCCTACGAGCAGTACTTC; cdr3_aa: CASSQVATAYEQYF
v_call: TRBV29-1; clone_size: few; j_call: TRBJ1-3; d_call: TRBD1; cdr3_nt: TGCAGCGCAGATGGACAGGGTTCAGACACCATATATTTT; cdr3_aa: CSADGQGSDTIYF
v_call: TRBV5-1; clone_size: NA; j_call: TRBJ1-1; d_call: TRBD1; cdr3_nt: TGCGCCAGCAGCTTGGCGGGACAGGGGGCTTGGGGCACTGAAGCTTTCTTT; cdr3_aa: CASSLAGQGAWGTEAFF
v_call: TRBV28; clone_size: NA; j_call: TRBJ2-3; d_call: TRBD2; cdr3_nt: TGTGCCAGCCCGGCTAGCGGGGGGTTGGCGGATACGCAGTATTTT; cdr3_aa: CASPASGGLADTQYF
v_call: TRBV2; clone_size: NA; j_call: TRBJ2-1; d_call: NA; cdr3_nt: TGTGCCAGCAGTGAGGAGCGCGGGGGCTATGAGCAGTTCTTC; cdr3_aa: CASSEERGGYEQFF
v_call: TRBV7-9; clone_size: NA; j_call: TRBJ1-5; d_call: NA; cdr3_nt: TGTGCCAGCAGCTGGACAGATAGCAATCAGCCCCAGCATTTT; cdr3_aa: CASSWTDSNQPQHF
v_call: TRBV7-2; clone_size: few; j_call: TRBJ1-2; d_call: NA; cdr3_nt: TGTGCCAGCAGCTTACAAACACCGGGAGCCAGCTATGGCTACACCTTC; cdr3_aa: CASSLQTPGASYGYTF
v_call: TRBV5-1; clone_size: NA; j_call: TRBJ2-3; d_call: TRBD1; cdr3_nt: TGCGCCAGCAGCTGGAATCTCCGGGACAGGGGGTGGGCTACTAGCACAGATACGCAGTATTTT; cdr3_aa: CASSWNLRDRGWATSTDTQYF
v_call: TRBV28; clone_size: NA; j_call: TRBJ1-1; d_call: TRBD1; cdr3_nt: TGTGCCAGCAGTTTAGGACAGGTGAACACTGAAGCTTTCTTT; cdr3_aa: CASSLGQVNTEAFF
v_call: TRBV7-3; clone_size: NA; j_call: TRBJ2-1; d_call: TRBD1; cdr3_nt: TGTGCCAGCAGCCGCGACAGGGGTGCGATCTATGAGCAGTTCTTC; cdr3_aa: CASSRDRGAIYEQFF
v_call: TRBV7-9; clone_size: few; j_call: TRBJ1-5; d_call: NA; cdr3_nt: TGTGCCAGCAGCTCCGAGCCAACTTTAGGGGCCCAGCATTTT; cdr3_aa: CASSSEPTLGAQHF
v_call: TRBV4-3; clone_size: NA; j_call: TRBJ1-4; d_call: NA; cdr3_nt: TGCGCCAGCAGCCAAGGTGACAGCCCTAATGAAAAACTGTTTTTT; cdr3_aa: CASSQGDSPNEKLFF
v_call: TRBV19; clone_size: NA; j_call: TRBJ2-1; d_call: NA; cdr3_nt: TGTGCCAGTAGTATGTCGCAGGGGAATCGGAATGAGCAGTTCTTC; cdr3_aa: CASSMSQGNRNEQFF
v_call: TRBV30; clone_size: NA; j_call: TRBJ1-1; d_call: TRBD1; cdr3_nt: TGTGCCTGGAGATCCCGACAGGGGGGCACTGAAGCTTTCTTT; cdr3_aa: CAWRSRQGGTEAFF
v_call: TRBV5-1; clone_size: few; j_call: TRBJ2-1; d_call: TRBD2; cdr3_nt: TGCGCCAGCAGCCCGGCCCGGGGGGGTGAGCAGTTCTTC; cdr3_aa: CASSPARGGEQFF
v_call: TRBV28; clone_size: NA; j_call: TRBJ2-6; d_call: NA; cdr3_nt: TGTGCCAGCAGTTTATCCCCGGGATTCTCTGGGGCCAACGTCCTGACTTTC; cdr3_aa: CASSLSPGFSGANVLTF
v_call: TRBV7-2; clone_size: NA; j_call: TRBJ2-7; d_call: TRBD1; cdr3_nt: TGTGCCAGCAGTCCATCACCGGGACAGGGGGCTCTAGACGAGCAGTACTTC; cdr3_aa: CASSPSPGQGALDEQYF
v_call: TRBV5-4; clone_size: NA; j_call: TRBJ2-5; d_call: NA; cdr3_nt: TGTGCCAGCAGCTTGAGGGAGGAGACCCAGTACTTC; cdr3_aa: CASSLREETQYF
v_call: TRBV6-5; clone_size: NA; j_call: TRBJ1-3; d_call: TRBD1; cdr3_nt: TGTGCCAGCAGAGAAACAGGGGGCGATGGAAACACCATATATTTT; cdr3_aa: CASRETGGDGNTIYF
v_call: TRBV7-2; clone_size: NA; j_call: TRBJ2-3; d_call: NA; cdr3_nt: TGTGCCAGCAGTGGCAGAATGAGGACAGATACGCAGTATTTT; cdr3_aa: CASSGRMRTDTQYF
v_call: TRBV6-5; clone_size: NA; j_call: TRBJ2-7; d_call: NA; cdr3_nt: TGTGCCAGCAGTCCCGTCGGCTACGAGCAGTACTTC; cdr3_aa: CASSPVGYEQYF
v_call: TRBV6-1; clone_size: NA; j_call: TRBJ2-7; d_call: NA; cdr3_nt: TGTGCCAGCAGGGAAACACAGGGATACGAGCAGTACTTC; cdr3_aa: CASRETQGYEQYF
v_call: TRBV11-3; clone_size: once; j_call: TRBJ1-1; d_call: NA; cdr3_nt: TGTGCCAGCAGCTTAAGCAGGGGCACTGAAGCTTTCTTT; cdr3_aa: CASSLSRGTEAFF
v_call: TRBV28; clone_size: few; j_call: TRBJ2-7; d_call: TRBD1; cdr3_nt: TGTGCCAGCAGTCCGGGACAGGGTGCTCCCTACGAGCAGTACTTC; cdr3_aa: CASSPGQGAPYEQYF
v_call: TRBV6-5; clone_size: NA; j_call: TRBJ1-2; d_call: TRBD1; cdr3_nt: TGTGCCAGCAGTTACTCGAGAACAGGGGATAAGGGCTACACCTTC; cdr3_aa: CASSYSRTGDKGYTF
v_call: TRBV7-3; clone_size: NA; j_call: TRBJ1-2; d_call: TRBD1; cdr3_nt: TGTGCCAGCAGCTTTGACGGACAGGGTCGATATGGCTACACCTTC; cdr3_aa: CASSFDGQGRYGYTF
v_call: TRBV5-1; clone_size: NA; j_call: TRBJ2-7; d_call: TRBD1; cdr3_nt: TGCGCCAGCAGCTTGGGGGGACAGGGAAACTACGAGCAGTACTTC; cdr3_aa: CASSLGGQGNYEQYF
v_call: TRBV5-6; clone_size: NA; j_call: TRBJ2-7; d_call: TRBD2; cdr3_nt: TGTGCCAGCAGCTTGGGGCTAGCGGGGGCAGAAACCTACGAGCAGTACTTC; cdr3_aa: CASSLGLAGAETYEQYF
v_call: TRBV7-2; clone_size: NA; j_call: TRBJ2-1; d_call: TRBD2; cdr3_nt: TGTGCCAGCAGCTTTAGGTCGGGGACTAGCGGGCGTGAGCAGTTCTTC; cdr3_aa: CASSFRSGTSGREQFF
v_call: TRBV9; clone_size: NA; j_call: TRBJ2-2; d_call: NA; cdr3_nt: TGTGCCAGCAGCGTAGATACTAGCCCCACCGGGGAGCTGTTTTTT; cdr3_aa: CASSVDTSPTGELFF
v_call: TRBV6-6; clone_size: few; j_call: TRBJ2-7; d_call: TRBD1; cdr3_nt: TGTGCCAGCAGAGAAGGGACAGAACAGTACTTC; cdr3_aa: CASREGTEQYF
v_call: TRBV5-6; clone_size: NA; j_call: TRBJ1-5; d_call: NA; cdr3_nt: TGTGCCAGCAGCTTGGGGACTCAAAATCAGCCCCAGCATTTT; cdr3_aa: CASSLGTQNQPQHF
v_call: TRBV5-4; clone_size: few; j_call: TRBJ2-7; d_call: NA; cdr3_nt: TGTGCCAGCAGCTCGAAGGCGGGGGCGGACGAGCAGTACTTC; cdr3_aa: CASSSKAGADEQYF
v_call: TRBV16; clone_size: NA; j_call: TRBJ1-1; d_call: NA; cdr3_nt: TGTGCCAGCAGCCAAACCCCGGGAGGGACTGAAGCTTTCTTT; cdr3_aa: CASSQTPGGTEAFF
v_call: TRBV2; clone_size: NA; j_call: TRBJ1-2; d_call: NA; cdr3_nt: TGTGCCAGTGGTCGTGACAGCTATGGCTACACCTTC; cdr3_aa: CASGRDSYGYTF
v_call: TRBV29-1; clone_size: NA; j_call: TRBJ2-3; d_call: TRBD2; cdr3_nt: TGCAGCGTGGCCGGGACTAGCGGGGGATCAGATACGCAGTATTTT; cdr3_aa: CSVAGTSGGSDTQYF
v_call: TRBV5-1; clone_size: few; j_call: TRBJ2-7; d_call: NA; cdr3_nt: TGCGCCAGCAGCTTGAAGGGGGTTGAGCAGTACTTC; cdr3_aa: CASSLKGVEQYF
v_call: TRBV14; clone_size: NA; j_call: TRBJ2-7; d_call: NA; cdr3_nt: TGTGCCAGCAGCCCACTAAATGCGGGTCTGTACGAGCAGTACTTC; cdr3_aa: CASSPLNAGLYEQYF
v_call: TRBV4-3; clone_size: NA; j_call: TRBJ2-1; d_call: TRBD2; cdr3_nt: TGCGCCAGCAGCGAAGGACTAGCTTCCAATGAGCAGTTCTTC; cdr3_aa: CASSEGLASNEQFF
v_call: TRBV19; clone_size: NA; j_call: TRBJ1-5; d_call: TRBD1; cdr3_nt: TGTGTCAGTAGTACTAGGACAGGGCTGTATAGCAATCAGCCCCAGCATTTT; cdr3_aa: CVSSTRTGLYSNQPQHF
v_call: TRBV18; clone_size: NA; j_call: TRBJ1-1; d_call: NA; cdr3_nt: TGTGCCAGCTCACCACCGAGCGGGAGCGGTGAAGCTTTCTTT; cdr3_aa: CASSPPSGSGEAFF
v_call: TRBV19; clone_size: NA; j_call: TRBJ2-6; d_call: TRBD2; cdr3_nt: TGTGCCAGTAGTACGGTACTTCGTCCTAGCGGGAGATCTGGGGCCAACGTCCTGACTTTC; cdr3_aa: CASSTVLRPSGRSGANVLTF
v_call: TRBV7-9; clone_size: NA; j_call: TRBJ2-1; d_call: TRBD2; cdr3_nt: TGTGCCAGCAGCAAATTAGCGGGAGGGCCCTACAATGAGCAGTTCTTC; cdr3_aa: CASSKLAGGPYNEQFF